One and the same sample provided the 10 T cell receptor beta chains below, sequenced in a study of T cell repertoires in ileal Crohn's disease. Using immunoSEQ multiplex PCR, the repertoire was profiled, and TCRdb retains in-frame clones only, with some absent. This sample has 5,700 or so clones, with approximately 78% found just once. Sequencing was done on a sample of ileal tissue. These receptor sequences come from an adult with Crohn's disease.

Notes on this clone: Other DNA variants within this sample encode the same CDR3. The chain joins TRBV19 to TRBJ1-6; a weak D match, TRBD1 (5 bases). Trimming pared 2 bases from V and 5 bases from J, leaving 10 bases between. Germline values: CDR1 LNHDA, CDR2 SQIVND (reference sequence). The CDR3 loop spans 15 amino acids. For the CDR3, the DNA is TGTGCCAGTAGTATACCAGGACAAAATAATTCACCCCTCCACTTT. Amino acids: CASSIPGQNNSPLHF.

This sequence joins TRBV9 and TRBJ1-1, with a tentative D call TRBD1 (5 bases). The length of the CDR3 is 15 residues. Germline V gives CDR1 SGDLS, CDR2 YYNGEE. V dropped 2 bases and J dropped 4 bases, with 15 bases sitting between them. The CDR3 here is CASSVQWGGGTEAFF. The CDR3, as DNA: TGTGCCAGCAGCGTCCAGTGGGGTGGGGGCACTGAAGCTTTCTTT.

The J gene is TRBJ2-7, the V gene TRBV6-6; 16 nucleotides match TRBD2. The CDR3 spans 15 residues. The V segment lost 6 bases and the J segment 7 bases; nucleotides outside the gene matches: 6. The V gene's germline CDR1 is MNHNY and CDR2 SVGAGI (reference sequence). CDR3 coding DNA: TGTGCCAGCAGCTCGGGACTAGCGGGGGGGAAAGAGCAGTACTTC. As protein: CASSSGLAGGKEQYF.

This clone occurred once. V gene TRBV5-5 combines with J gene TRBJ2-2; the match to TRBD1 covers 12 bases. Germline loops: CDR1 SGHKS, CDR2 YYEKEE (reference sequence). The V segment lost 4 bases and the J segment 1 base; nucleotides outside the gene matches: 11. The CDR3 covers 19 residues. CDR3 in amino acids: CASSKTGTGGYQNTGELFF. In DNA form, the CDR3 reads TGTGCCAGCAGCAAAACCGGGACAGGGGGCTATCAGAACACCGGGGAGCTGTTTTTT. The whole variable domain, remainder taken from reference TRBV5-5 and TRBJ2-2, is DAGVTQSPTHLIKTRGQQVTLRCSPISGHKSVSWYQQVLGQGPQFIFQYYEKEERGRGNFPDRFSARQFPNYSSELNVNALLLGDSALYLCASSKTGTGGYQNTGELFFGEGSRLTVL.

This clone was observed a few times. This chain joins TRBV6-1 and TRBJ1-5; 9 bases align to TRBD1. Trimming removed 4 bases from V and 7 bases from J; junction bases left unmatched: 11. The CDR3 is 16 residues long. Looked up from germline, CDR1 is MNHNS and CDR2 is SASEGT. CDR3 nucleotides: TGTGCCAGCAGTGTTGGACAGGGGAGGATCGAGCAGCCCCAGCATTTT. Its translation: CASSVGQGRIEQPQHF.

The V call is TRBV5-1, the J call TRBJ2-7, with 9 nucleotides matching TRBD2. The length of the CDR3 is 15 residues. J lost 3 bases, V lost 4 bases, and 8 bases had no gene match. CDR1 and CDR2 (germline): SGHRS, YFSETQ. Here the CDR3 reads CASSLGLATSYEQYF. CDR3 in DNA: TGCGCCAGCAGCCTTGGACTAGCGACCAGCTACGAGCAGTACTTC.

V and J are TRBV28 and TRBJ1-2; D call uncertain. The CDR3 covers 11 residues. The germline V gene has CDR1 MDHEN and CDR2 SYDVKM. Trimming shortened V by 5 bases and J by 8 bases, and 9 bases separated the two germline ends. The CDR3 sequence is CASSPNHGYTF. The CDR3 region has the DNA TGTGCCAGCAGTCCAAATCACGGCTACACCTTC.

This CDR3 reads CASSRRQGLNYGYTF. In nucleotides, the CDR3 is TGTGCCAGCAGTCGACGACAGGGGCTGAACTATGGCTACACCTTC. The chain employs TRBV27 and TRBJ1-2; 8 bases map to TRBD1. V was pared by 5 bases and J by 2 bases, with 7 bases of the junction left unmatched. The CDR3 totals 15 residues. Germline CDR1 is MNHEY and CDR2 is SMNVEV (reference sequence).

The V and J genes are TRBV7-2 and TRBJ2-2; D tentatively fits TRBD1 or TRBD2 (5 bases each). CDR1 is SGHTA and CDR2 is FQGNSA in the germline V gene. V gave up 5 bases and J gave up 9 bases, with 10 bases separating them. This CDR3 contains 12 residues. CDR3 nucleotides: TGTGCCAGCAGCCCCGAGGGGAGGGAGCTGTTTTTT. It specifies CASSPEGRELFF.

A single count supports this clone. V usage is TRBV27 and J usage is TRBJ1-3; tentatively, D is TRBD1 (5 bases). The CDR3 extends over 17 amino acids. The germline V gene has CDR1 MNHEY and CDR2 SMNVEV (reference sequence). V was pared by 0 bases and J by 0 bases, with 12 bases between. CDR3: CASSLSGTWGSGNTIYF. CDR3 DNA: TGTGCCAGCAGTTTATCGGGGACCTGGGGCTCTGGAAACACCATATATTTT.